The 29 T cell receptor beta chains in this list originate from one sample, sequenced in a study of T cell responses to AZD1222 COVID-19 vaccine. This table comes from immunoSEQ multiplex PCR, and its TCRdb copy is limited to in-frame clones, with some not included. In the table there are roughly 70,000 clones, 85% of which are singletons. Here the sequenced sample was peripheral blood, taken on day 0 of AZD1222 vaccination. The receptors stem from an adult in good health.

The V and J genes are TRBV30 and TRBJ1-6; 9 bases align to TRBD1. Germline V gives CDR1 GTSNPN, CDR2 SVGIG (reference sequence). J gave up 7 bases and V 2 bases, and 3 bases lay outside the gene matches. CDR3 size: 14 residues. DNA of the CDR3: TGTGCCTGGAGTTTAGGACAGGGGAATTCACCCCTCCACTTT. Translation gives CAWSLGQGNSPLHF.

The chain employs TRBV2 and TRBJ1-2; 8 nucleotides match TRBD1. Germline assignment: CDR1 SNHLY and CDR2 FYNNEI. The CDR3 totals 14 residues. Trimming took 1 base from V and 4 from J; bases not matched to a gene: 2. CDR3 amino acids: CASSEGTGTYGYTF. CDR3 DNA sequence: TGTGCCAGCAGTGAAGGGACAGGGACCTATGGCTACACCTTC.

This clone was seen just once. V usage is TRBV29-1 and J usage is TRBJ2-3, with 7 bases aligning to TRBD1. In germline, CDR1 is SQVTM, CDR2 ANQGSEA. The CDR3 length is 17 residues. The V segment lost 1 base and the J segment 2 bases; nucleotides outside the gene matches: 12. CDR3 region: CSVEGLLGDRFTDTQYF. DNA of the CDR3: TGCAGCGTTGAAGGACTCTTGGGGGACAGATTCACAGATACGCAGTATTTT.

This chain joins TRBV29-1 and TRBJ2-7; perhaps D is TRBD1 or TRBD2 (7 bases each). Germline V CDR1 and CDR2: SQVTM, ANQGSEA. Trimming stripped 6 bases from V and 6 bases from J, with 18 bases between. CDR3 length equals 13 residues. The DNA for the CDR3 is TGCAGCGTGGGGGGGACAGCCTCTACCGAGCAGTACTTC. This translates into CSVGGTASTEQYF.

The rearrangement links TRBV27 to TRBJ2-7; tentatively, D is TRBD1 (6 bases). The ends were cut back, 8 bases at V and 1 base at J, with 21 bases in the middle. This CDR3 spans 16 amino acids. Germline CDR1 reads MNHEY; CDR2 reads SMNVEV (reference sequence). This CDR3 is CASGPIHGGPSYEQYF. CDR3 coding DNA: TGTGCCAGCGGACCAATACATGGGGGCCCTTCCTACGAGCAGTACTTC.

This CDR3 reads CASSIVGDRALNEQFF. CDR3 nucleotides: TGTGCCAGTAGTATAGTGGGGGACAGGGCCCTCAATGAGCAGTTCTTC. The chain employs TRBV19 and TRBJ2-1; the match to TRBD1 covers 9 bases. V was clipped by 1 base and J by 6 bases; unmatched bases: 7. This CDR3 has 16 residues. Germline V gives CDR1 LNHDA, CDR2 SQIVND (reference sequence).

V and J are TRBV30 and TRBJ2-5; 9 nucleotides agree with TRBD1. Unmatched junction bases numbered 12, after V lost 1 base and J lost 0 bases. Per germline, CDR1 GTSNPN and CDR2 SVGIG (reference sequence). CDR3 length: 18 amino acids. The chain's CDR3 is CAWSDPNRDREYQETQYF. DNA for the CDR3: TGTGCCTGGAGTGACCCGAACCGGGACAGGGAGTACCAAGAGACCCAGTACTTC.

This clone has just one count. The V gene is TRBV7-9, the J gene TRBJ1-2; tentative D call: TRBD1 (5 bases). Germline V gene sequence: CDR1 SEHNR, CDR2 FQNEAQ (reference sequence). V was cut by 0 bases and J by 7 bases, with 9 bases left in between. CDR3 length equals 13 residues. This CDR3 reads CASSLAGTGGYTF. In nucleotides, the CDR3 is TGTGCCAGCAGCTTAGCCGGGACGGGTGGCTACACCTTC. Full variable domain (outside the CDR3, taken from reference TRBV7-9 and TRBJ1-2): DTGVSQNPRHKITKRGQNVTFRCDPISEHNRLYWYRQTLGQGPEFLTYFQNEAQLEKSRLLSDRFSAERPKGSFSTLEIQRTEQGDSAMYLCASSLAGTGGYTFGSGTRLTVV.

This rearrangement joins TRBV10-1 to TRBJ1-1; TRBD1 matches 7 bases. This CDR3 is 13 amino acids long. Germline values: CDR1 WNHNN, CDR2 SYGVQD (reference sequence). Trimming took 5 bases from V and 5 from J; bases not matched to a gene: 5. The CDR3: CASSQGGWTEAFF. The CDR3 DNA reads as TGCGCCAGCAGTCAAGGGGGCTGGACTGAAGCTTTCTTT.

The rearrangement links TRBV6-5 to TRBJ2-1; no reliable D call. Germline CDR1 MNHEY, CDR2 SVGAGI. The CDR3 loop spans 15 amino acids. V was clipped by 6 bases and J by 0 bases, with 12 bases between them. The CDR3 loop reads CASRSLGISYNEQFF. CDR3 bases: TGTGCCAGCAGGTCTTTGGGTATCTCCTACAATGAGCAGTTCTTC.

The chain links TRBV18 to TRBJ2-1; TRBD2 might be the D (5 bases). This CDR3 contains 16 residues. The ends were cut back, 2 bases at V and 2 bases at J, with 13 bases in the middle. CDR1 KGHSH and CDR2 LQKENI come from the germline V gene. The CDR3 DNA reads TGTGCCAGCTCACCAGGATCGGGGTTCCCCTACAATGAGCAGTTCTTC. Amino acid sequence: CASSPGSGFPYNEQFF.

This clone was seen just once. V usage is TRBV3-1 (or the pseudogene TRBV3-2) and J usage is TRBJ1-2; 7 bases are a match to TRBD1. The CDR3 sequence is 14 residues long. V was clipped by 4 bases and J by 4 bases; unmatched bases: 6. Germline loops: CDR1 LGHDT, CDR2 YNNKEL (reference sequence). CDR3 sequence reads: CASSRDDRAYGYTF. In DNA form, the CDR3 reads TGTGCCAGCAGCCGTGATGACAGGGCCTATGGCTACACCTTC.

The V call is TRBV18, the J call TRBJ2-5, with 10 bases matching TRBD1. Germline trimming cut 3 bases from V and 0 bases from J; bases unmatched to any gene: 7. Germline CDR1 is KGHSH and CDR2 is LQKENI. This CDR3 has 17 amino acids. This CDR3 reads CASSPPGTGVYQETQYF. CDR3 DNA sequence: TGTGCCAGCTCACCTCCCGGGACAGGGGTGTACCAAGAGACCCAGTACTTC.

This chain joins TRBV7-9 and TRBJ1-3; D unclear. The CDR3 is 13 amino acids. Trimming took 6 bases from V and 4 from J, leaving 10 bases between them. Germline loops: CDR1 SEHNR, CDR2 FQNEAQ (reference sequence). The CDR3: CASRANVGNTIYF. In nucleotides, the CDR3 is TGTGCCAGCAGGGCAAATGTGGGAAACACCATATATTTT.

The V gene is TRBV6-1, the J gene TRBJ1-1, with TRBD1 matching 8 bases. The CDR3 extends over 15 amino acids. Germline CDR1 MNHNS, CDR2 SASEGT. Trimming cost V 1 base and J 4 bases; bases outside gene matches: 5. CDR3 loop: CASSEGTGWGTEAFF. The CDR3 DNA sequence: TGTGCCAGCAGTGAAGGGACAGGGTGGGGCACTGAAGCTTTCTTT.

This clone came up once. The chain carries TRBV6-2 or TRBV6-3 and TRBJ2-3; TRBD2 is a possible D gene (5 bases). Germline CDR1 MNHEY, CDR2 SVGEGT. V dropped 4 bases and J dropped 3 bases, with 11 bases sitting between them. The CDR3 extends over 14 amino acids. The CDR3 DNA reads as TGTGCCAGCAGTTCTCGGACGGGAACAGATACGCAGTATTTT. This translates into CASSSRTGTDTQYF.

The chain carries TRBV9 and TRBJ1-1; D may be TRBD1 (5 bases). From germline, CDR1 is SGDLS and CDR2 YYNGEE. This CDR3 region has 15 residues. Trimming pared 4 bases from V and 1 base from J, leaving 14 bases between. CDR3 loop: CASSSQGLQNTEAFF. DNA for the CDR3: TGTGCCAGCAGCTCCCAGGGTCTACAGAACACTGAAGCTTTCTTT.

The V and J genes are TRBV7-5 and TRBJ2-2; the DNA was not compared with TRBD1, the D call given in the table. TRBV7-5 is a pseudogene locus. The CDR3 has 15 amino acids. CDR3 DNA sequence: TGTGCCAGAAGCTTGTCAACAGGGGCGGCCGGGGAGCTGTTTTTT. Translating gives CARSLSTGAAGELFF.

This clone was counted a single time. CDR3 amino acids: CASSVGTGDSYGYTF. In DNA form, the CDR3 reads TGTGCCAGCAGCGTCGGGACAGGTGATAGCTATGGCTACACCTTC. The rearrangement uses TRBV9 and TRBJ1-2; 8 bases align to TRBD1. CDR3 size: 15 residues. The germline gives CDR1 SGDLS, CDR2 YYNGEE. The V segment lost 2 bases and the J segment 4 bases; nucleotides outside the gene matches: 7. Supplemented by reference TRBV9 and TRBJ1-2, the full variable domain reads DSGVTQTPKHLITATGQRVTLRCSPRSGDLSVYWYQQSLDQGLQFLIQYYNGEERAKGNILERFSAQQFPDLHSELNLSSLELGDSALYFCASSVGTGDSYGYTFGSGTRLTVV.

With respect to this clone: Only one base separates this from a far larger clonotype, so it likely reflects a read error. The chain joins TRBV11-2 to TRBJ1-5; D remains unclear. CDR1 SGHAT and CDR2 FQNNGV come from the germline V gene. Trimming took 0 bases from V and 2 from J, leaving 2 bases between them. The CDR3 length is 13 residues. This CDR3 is CASSLDGNQPQHF. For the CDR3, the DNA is TGTGCCAGCAGCTTAGACGGCAATCAGCCCCAGCATTTT.

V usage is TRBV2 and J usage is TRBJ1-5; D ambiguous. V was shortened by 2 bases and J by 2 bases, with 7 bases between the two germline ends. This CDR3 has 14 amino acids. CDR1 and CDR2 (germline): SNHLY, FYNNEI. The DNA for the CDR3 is TGTGCCAGCAGTGAACAGGAGGGCAATCAGCCCCAGCATTTT. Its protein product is CASSEQEGNQPQHF. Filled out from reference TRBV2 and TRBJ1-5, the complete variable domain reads EPEVTQTPSHQVTQMGQEVILRCVPISNHLYFYWYRQILGQKVEFLVSFYNNEISEKSEIFDDQFSVERPDGSNFTLKIRSTKLEDSAMYFCASSEQEGNQPQHFGDGTRLSIL.

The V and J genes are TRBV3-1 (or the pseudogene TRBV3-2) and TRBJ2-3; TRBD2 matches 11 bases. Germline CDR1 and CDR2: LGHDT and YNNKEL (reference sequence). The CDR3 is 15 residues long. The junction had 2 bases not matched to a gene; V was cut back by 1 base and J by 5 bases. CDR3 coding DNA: TGTGCCAGCAGCCAAGTTAGCGGGGGGGGAGATACGCAGTATTTT. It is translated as CASSQVSGGGDTQYF.

The CDR3 spells CASSPGTPSYNEQFF. As DNA, the CDR3 is TGTGCCAGCAGCCCCGGGACTCCTTCCTACAATGAGCAGTTCTTC. This chain uses TRBV5-6 with TRBJ2-1; possibly TRBD2 for D (6 bases). This CDR3 region has 15 residues. The V end lost 4 bases, the J end lost 1 base, and 12 bases lay between the germline ends. CDR1 and CDR2 (germline): SGHDT, YYEEEE.

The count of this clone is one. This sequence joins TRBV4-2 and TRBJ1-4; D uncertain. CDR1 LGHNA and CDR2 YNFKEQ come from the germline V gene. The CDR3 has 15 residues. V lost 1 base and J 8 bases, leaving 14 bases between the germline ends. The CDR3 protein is CASSQAGEGREKLFF. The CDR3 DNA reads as TGTGCCAGCAGCCAAGCAGGAGAAGGACGGGAAAAACTGTTTTTT.

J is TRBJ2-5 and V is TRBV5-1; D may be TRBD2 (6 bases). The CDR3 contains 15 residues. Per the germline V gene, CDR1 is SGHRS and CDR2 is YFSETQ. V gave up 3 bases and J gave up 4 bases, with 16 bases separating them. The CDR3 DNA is TGCGCCAGCAGCTCCGCCCCGGGACTGTTAGAGACCCAGTACTTC. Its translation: CASSSAPGLLETQYF. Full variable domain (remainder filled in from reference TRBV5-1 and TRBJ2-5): KAGVTQTPRYLIKTRGQQVTLSCSPISGHRSVSWYQQTPGQGLQFLFEYFSETQRNKGNFPGRFSGRQFSNSRSEMNVSTLELGDSALYLCASSSAPGLLETQYFGPGTRLLVL.

The CDR3 region has the DNA TGTGCCAGCTCACCCCGGAACGGGGAAAGGGCCCGTTACGAGCAGTACTTC. This sequence encodes CASSPRNGERARYEQYF. The chain has TRBV18 and TRBJ2-7; possible D gene TRBD2, 5 bases. The ends were cut back, 3 bases at V and 4 bases at J, with 22 bases in the middle. This CDR3 has 17 amino acids. The germline V gene has CDR1 KGHSH and CDR2 LQKENI.

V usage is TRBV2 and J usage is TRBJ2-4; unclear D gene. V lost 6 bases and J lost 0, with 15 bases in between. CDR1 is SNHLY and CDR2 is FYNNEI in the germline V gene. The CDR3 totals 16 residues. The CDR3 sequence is CASRVDGARAKNIQYF. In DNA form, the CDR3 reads TGTGCCAGCAGAGTGGACGGAGCCCGAGCCAAAAACATTCAGTACTTC.

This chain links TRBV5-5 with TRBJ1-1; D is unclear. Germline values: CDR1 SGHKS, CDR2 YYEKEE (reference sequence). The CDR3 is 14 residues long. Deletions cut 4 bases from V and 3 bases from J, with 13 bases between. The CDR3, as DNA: TGTGCCAGCAGCCCAGGACTCTCGGACACTGAAGCTTTCTTT. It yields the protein CASSPGLSDTEAFF.

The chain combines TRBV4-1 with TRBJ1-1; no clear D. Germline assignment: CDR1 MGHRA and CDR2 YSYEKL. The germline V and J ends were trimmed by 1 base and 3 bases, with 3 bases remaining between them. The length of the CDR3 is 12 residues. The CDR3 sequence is CASSQVYTEAFF. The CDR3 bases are TGCGCCAGCAGCCAAGTTTACACTGAAGCTTTCTTT.